This T cell receptor beta chain was identified during a study of a mutant IDH1 vaccine in newly diagnosed glioma. Study information: The start of vaccination came 4-6 weeks after radiotherapy alone, or with temozolomide cycles. Previous treatment comprised radiotherapy, temozolomide, or both, mostly both.

Concerning this clone: Its cognate antigen is unknown.

Produced via immunoSEQ multiplex PCR; TCRdb's table is partial and in-frame only. This sample has 56,000 or so clones, with 76% found just once. The time point here: week 47, end of study. The content of each vaccine dose was 300 ug of mutant IDH1 20-mer peptide, and topical imiquimod accompanied it. This receptor was taken from a woman aged 40 to 55 with glioma. Some clones in this sample may be carry-over from other donors' samples. The source material was PBMCs, sampled from a glioma patient whose treatment included an IDH1 peptide vaccine.

The CDR3 loop reads CASSDRWPHGYTF. The CDR3 bases are TGCGCCAGCAGTGACAGGTGGCCCCATGGCTACACCTTC. This chain joins TRBV10-2 and TRBJ1-2, with unresolved D. CDR1 and CDR2 from the germline V gene are WSHSY and SAAADI. The length of the CDR3 is 13 residues. The ends were cut back, 3 bases at V and 6 bases at J, with 11 bases in the middle.